The rows below give T cell receptor beta chains drawn from one sample of a study of blood T cell repertoires in COVID-19. Assay used: immunoSEQ multiplex PCR; TCRdb lists only in-frame clones, some missing. The sample comprises approximately 170,000 clones, about 88% of which are singletons, and about 7% rests with the top ten. Sequencing was done on a sample of peripheral blood. Receptor source: a woman of 80 years or more in a cohort sampled during active or convalescent COVID-19. CDR3s include the opening cysteine and the closing phenylalanine or tryptophan. The order of the fields is V gene, J gene, D gene, clone size, CDR3 protein, CDR3 DNA. The D gene is left open where the match is weak. Only part of the rows carry a size: once, few, many, or a class if the clone is expanded.

v_call: TRBV6-6; j_call: TRBJ1-1; d_call: -; clone_size: -; cdr3_aa: CASSYGQNTEAFF; cdr3_nt: TGTGCCAGCAGTTACGGGCAGAACACTGAAGCTTTCTTT
v_call: TRBV24-1; j_call: TRBJ2-1; d_call: TRBD2; clone_size: -; cdr3_aa: CATSDPLRLAGGRSYNEQFF; cdr3_nt: TGTGCCACCAGTGATCCCCTCAGACTAGCGGGAGGAAGGTCCTACAATGAGCAGTTCTTC
v_call: TRBV4-1; j_call: TRBJ2-1; d_call: TRBD2; clone_size: -; cdr3_aa: CASSQDRASGRGGEQFF; cdr3_nt: TGCGCCAGCAGCCAAGATCGGGCTAGCGGGAGGGGAGGGGAGCAGTTCTTC
v_call: TRBV5-5; j_call: TRBJ2-1; d_call: TRBD1; clone_size: -; cdr3_aa: CASSAPGTGGYNEQFF; cdr3_nt: TGTGCCAGCAGCGCCCCCGGGACAGGGGGCTACAATGAGCAGTTCTTC
v_call: TRBV7-2; j_call: TRBJ1-2; d_call: -; clone_size: -; cdr3_aa: CASSKTGDNYGYTF; cdr3_nt: TGTGCCAGCAGCAAGACAGGAGATAACTATGGCTACACCTTC
v_call: TRBV12-5; j_call: TRBJ1-3; d_call: TRBD1; clone_size: -; cdr3_aa: CASGSIQGQFSGNTIYF; cdr3_nt: TGTGCTAGTGGTTCTATACAGGGACAGTTCTCTGGAAACACCATATATTTT
v_call: TRBV5-6; j_call: TRBJ1-5; d_call: -; clone_size: -; cdr3_aa: CASSSGHANQPQHF; cdr3_nt: TGTGCCAGCAGCTCAGGACACGCTAATCAGCCCCAGCATTTT
v_call: TRBV29-1; j_call: TRBJ2-5; d_call: -; clone_size: -; cdr3_aa: CSVVPGSAQETQYF; cdr3_nt: TGCAGCGTTGTACCTGGCAGCGCCCAAGAGACCCAGTACTTC
v_call: TRBV6-4; j_call: TRBJ2-1; d_call: TRBD1; clone_size: once; cdr3_aa: CASSKGQGSYNEQFF; cdr3_nt: TGTGCCAGCAGTAAGGGACAGGGTTCCTACAATGAGCAGTTCTTC
v_call: TRBV5-1; j_call: TRBJ1-5; d_call: TRBD1; clone_size: -; cdr3_aa: CASSTGTGSDQPQHF; cdr3_nt: TGCGCCAGCAGCACCGGGACAGGGTCGGATCAGCCCCAGCATTTT
v_call: TRBV3-1/TRBV3-2; j_call: TRBJ1-3; d_call: -; clone_size: -; cdr3_aa: CASSYALSGNTIYF; cdr3_nt: TGTGCCAGCAGCTATGCGCTGTCGGGAAACACCATATATTTT
v_call: TRBV10-1; j_call: TRBJ2-4; d_call: TRBD1; clone_size: -; cdr3_aa: CASSPGGGDIQYF; cdr3_nt: TGCGCCAGCAGTCCAGGGGGTGGTGACATTCAGTACTTC
v_call: TRBV7-9; j_call: TRBJ1-6; d_call: -; clone_size: -; cdr3_aa: CASSLNRVASPLHF; cdr3_nt: TGTGCCAGCAGCTTGAACAGGGTCGCTTCACCCCTCCACTTT
v_call: TRBV3-1/TRBV3-2; j_call: TRBJ2-1; d_call: TRBD2; clone_size: -; cdr3_aa: CASSQDLAGGLNEQFF; cdr3_nt: TGTGCCAGCAGCCAAGATCTAGCGGGAGGTCTGAATGAGCAGTTCTTC
v_call: TRBV12-3/TRBV12-4; j_call: TRBJ1-2; d_call: -; clone_size: -; cdr3_aa: CASSLGRDYGYTF; cdr3_nt: TGTGCCAGCAGTTTAGGCAGGGACTATGGCTACACCTTC
v_call: TRBV25-1; j_call: TRBJ1-3; d_call: -; clone_size: -; cdr3_aa: CASSEKFGGSGNTIYF; cdr3_nt: TGTGCCAGCAGTGAAAAGTTTGGAGGCTCTGGAAACACCATATATTTT
v_call: TRBV25-1; j_call: TRBJ1-4; d_call: TRBD1; clone_size: -; cdr3_aa: CASTDRGAGEKLFF; cdr3_nt: TGTGCCAGCACTGACAGGGGGGCTGGTGAAAAACTGTTTTTT
v_call: TRBV27; j_call: TRBJ1-2; d_call: -; clone_size: -; cdr3_aa: CASSRTSNYGYTF; cdr3_nt: TGTGCCAGCAGCCGGACATCTAACTATGGCTACACCTTC
v_call: TRBV19; j_call: TRBJ1-1; d_call: -; clone_size: -; cdr3_aa: CASSTSVAFATLTMNTEAFF; cdr3_nt: TGTGCCAGTAGTACATCCGTCGCTTTTGCAACGCTAACTATGAACACTGAAGCTTTCTTT
v_call: TRBV25-1; j_call: TRBJ1-3; d_call: -; clone_size: -; cdr3_aa: CASTVSGSGNTIYF; cdr3_nt: TGTGCCAGCACGGTATCAGGCTCTGGAAACACCATATATTTT
v_call: TRBV18; j_call: TRBJ2-3; d_call: -; clone_size: once; cdr3_aa: CASSPVSLTGLGTDTQYF; cdr3_nt: TGTGCCAGCTCACCAGTATCCCTCACAGGATTAGGCACAGATACGCAGTATTTT
v_call: TRBV13; j_call: TRBJ2-3; d_call: TRBD2; clone_size: -; cdr3_aa: CASSPQREGNTDTQYF; cdr3_nt: TGTGCCAGCAGCCCTCAGCGGGAGGGGAACACAGATACGCAGTATTTT
v_call: TRBV7-2; j_call: TRBJ1-5; d_call: -; clone_size: -; cdr3_aa: CASSLEAGQKHF; cdr3_nt: TGTGCCAGCAGCTTAGAGGCAGGACAGAAGCATTTT
v_call: TRBV11-3; j_call: TRBJ2-7; d_call: -; clone_size: -; cdr3_aa: CASSPSNILHVPPPDYEQYF; cdr3_nt: TGTGCCAGCAGCCCGAGCAACATACTACACGTTCCCCCGCCCGACTACGAGCAGTACTTC
v_call: TRBV12-3/TRBV12-4; j_call: TRBJ1-1; d_call: TRBD1; clone_size: -; cdr3_aa: CASSFTGGTEAFF; cdr3_nt: TGTGCCAGCAGTTTCACAGGGGGCACTGAAGCTTTCTTT
v_call: TRBV21-1; j_call: TRBJ2-2; d_call: -; clone_size: -; cdr3_aa: CASSTRAGPVTGELFF; cdr3_nt: TGTGCCAGCAGCACCCGAGCGGGCCCCGTCACCGGGGAGCTGTTTTTT
v_call: TRBV18; j_call: TRBJ1-1; d_call: TRBD1; clone_size: -; cdr3_aa: CASSPNRDRVTEAFF; cdr3_nt: TGTGCCAGCTCACCGAATCGGGACAGAGTCACTGAAGCTTTCTTT
v_call: TRBV6-6; j_call: TRBJ2-3; d_call: TRBD1; clone_size: -; cdr3_aa: CASSSAYETGADTQYF; cdr3_nt: TGTGCCAGCAGTTCCGCATACGAGACAGGGGCCGATACGCAGTATTTT
v_call: TRBV19; j_call: TRBJ1-6; d_call: -; clone_size: -; cdr3_aa: CASSNTGSSYNSPLHF; cdr3_nt: TGTGCCAGTAGTAATACAGGGAGCTCCTATAATTCACCCCTCCACTTT
v_call: TRBV9; j_call: TRBJ2-7; d_call: -; clone_size: -; cdr3_aa: CASSPLRGARYEQYF; cdr3_nt: TGTGCCAGCAGCCCCTTACGGGGGGCTAGGTACGAGCAGTACTTC
v_call: TRBV10-3; j_call: TRBJ1-2; d_call: TRBD1; clone_size: few; cdr3_aa: CAISVSGGEGYTF; cdr3_nt: TGTGCCATCAGTGTGTCAGGGGGAGAGGGCTACACCTTC
v_call: TRBV2; j_call: TRBJ1-3; d_call: TRBD1; clone_size: -; cdr3_aa: CATRDRGKLLGSGNTIYF; cdr3_nt: TGTGCCACCAGAGACAGGGGGAAACTCCTGGGCTCTGGAAACACCATATATTTT
v_call: TRBV7-9; j_call: TRBJ1-1; d_call: -; clone_size: -; cdr3_aa: CASSATPLEAFF; cdr3_nt: TGTGCCAGCAGCGCGACACCGCTTGAAGCTTTCTTT
v_call: TRBV7-9; j_call: TRBJ2-3; d_call: -; clone_size: -; cdr3_aa: CASSLVLYTDTQYF; cdr3_nt: TGTGCCAGCAGCTTAGTTTTGTACACAGATACGCAGTATTTT
v_call: TRBV6-5; j_call: TRBJ1-3; d_call: -; clone_size: -; cdr3_aa: CASTPSQGGNTIYF; cdr3_nt: TGTGCCAGCACCCCGTCCCAGGGGGGAAACACCATATATTTT
v_call: TRBV6-6; j_call: TRBJ1-2; d_call: -; clone_size: -; cdr3_aa: CASSSGVGYTF; cdr3_nt: TGTGCCAGCAGTTCCGGGGTAGGCTACACCTTC
v_call: TRBV7-8; j_call: TRBJ1-5; d_call: -; clone_size: few; cdr3_aa: CASSFGRVGNQPQHF; cdr3_nt: TGTGCCAGCAGCTTTGGCAGGGTAGGCAATCAGCCCCAGCATTTT
v_call: TRBV28; j_call: TRBJ1-2; d_call: TRBD1; clone_size: -; cdr3_aa: CASSLVGTGANDYGYTF; cdr3_nt: TGTGCCAGCAGTCTTGTAGGGACAGGGGCGAACGACTATGGCTACACCTTC
v_call: TRBV27; j_call: TRBJ1-1; d_call: -; clone_size: -; cdr3_aa: CASRTVNTEAFF; cdr3_nt: TGTGCCAGCAGAACGGTGAACACTGAAGCTTTCTTT
v_call: TRBV6-9; j_call: TRBJ2-7; d_call: -; clone_size: -; cdr3_aa: CASSAYEQYF; cdr3_nt: TGTGCCAGCAGCGCCTACGAGCAGTACTTC
v_call: TRBV18; j_call: TRBJ2-1; d_call: -; clone_size: -; cdr3_aa: CASSPPILPLREFF; cdr3_nt: TGTGCCAGCTCACCACCTATTTTGCCTTTGCGTGAGTTCTTC
v_call: TRBV10-3; j_call: TRBJ2-1; d_call: TRBD2; clone_size: -; cdr3_aa: CAISGTSGYNEQFF; cdr3_nt: TGTGCCATCAGCGGGACTAGTGGTTACAATGAGCAGTTCTTC
v_call: TRBV2; j_call: TRBJ1-3; d_call: TRBD1; clone_size: -; cdr3_aa: CASSEQGAGAGNTIYF; cdr3_nt: TGTGCCAGCAGTGAACAGGGGGCAGGGGCTGGAAACACCATATATTTT
v_call: TRBV20-1; j_call: TRBJ1-4; d_call: -; clone_size: -; cdr3_aa: CSARDREKLFF; cdr3_nt: TGCAGTGCTAGAGACAGGGAAAAACTGTTTTTT
v_call: TRBV11-2; j_call: TRBJ2-1; d_call: -; clone_size: -; cdr3_aa: CASSSRRGHLYNEQFF; cdr3_nt: TGTGCCAGCAGTTCTAGACGGGGACACCTCTACAATGAGCAGTTCTTC
v_call: TRBV5-5; j_call: TRBJ2-1; d_call: -; clone_size: -; cdr3_aa: CASSAGTRMYEQFF; cdr3_nt: TGTGCCAGCAGCGCCGGGACTCGAATGTATGAGCAGTTCTTC
v_call: TRBV2; j_call: TRBJ1-1; d_call: TRBD1; clone_size: -; cdr3_aa: CASSVTGDGTEAFF; cdr3_nt: TGTGCCAGCAGTGTTACAGGGGACGGGACTGAAGCTTTCTTT
v_call: TRBV28; j_call: TRBJ2-1; d_call: TRBD1; clone_size: -; cdr3_aa: CASSPSDRLPTHSEQFF; cdr3_nt: TGTGCCAGCAGTCCGTCGGACAGGCTACCAACACACAGTGAGCAGTTCTTC
v_call: TRBV7-2; j_call: TRBJ2-1; d_call: -; clone_size: -; cdr3_aa: CASSLRVGRANNEQFF; cdr3_nt: TGTGCCAGCAGCTTAAGGGTCGGGCGGGCGAACAATGAGCAGTTCTTC
v_call: TRBV3-1/TRBV3-2; j_call: TRBJ1-1; d_call: -; clone_size: -; cdr3_aa: CASSQERFQGNLNTEAFF; cdr3_nt: TGTGCCAGCAGCCAAGAACGATTTCAGGGAAATCTGAACACTGAAGCTTTCTTT
v_call: TRBV4-2; j_call: TRBJ2-1; d_call: TRBD2; clone_size: -; cdr3_aa: CASSQDWWREAPYNEQFF; cdr3_nt: TGTGCCAGCAGCCAAGATTGGTGGCGGGAGGCGCCCTACAATGAGCAGTTCTTC
v_call: TRBV7-8; j_call: TRBJ1-2; d_call: -; clone_size: -; cdr3_aa: CASSGSRIGATYTNYGYTF; cdr3_nt: TGTGCCAGCAGCGGAAGCCGGATTGGGGCTACGTACACTAACTATGGCTACACCTTC
v_call: TRBV2; j_call: TRBJ2-7; d_call: TRBD1; clone_size: -; cdr3_aa: CASSELRDRASEQYF; cdr3_nt: TGTGCCAGCAGCGAATTACGGGACAGGGCATCCGAGCAGTACTTC
v_call: TRBV28; j_call: TRBJ1-5; d_call: TRBD1; clone_size: -; cdr3_aa: CASSKRTGTGYQPQHF; cdr3_nt: TGTGCCAGCAGTAAAAGAACCGGGACAGGATATCAGCCCCAGCATTTT
v_call: TRBV10-3; j_call: TRBJ2-7; d_call: TRBD1; clone_size: once; cdr3_aa: CATREQGARYEQYF; cdr3_nt: TGTGCCACCAGGGAACAGGGGGCGAGGTACGAGCAGTACTTC